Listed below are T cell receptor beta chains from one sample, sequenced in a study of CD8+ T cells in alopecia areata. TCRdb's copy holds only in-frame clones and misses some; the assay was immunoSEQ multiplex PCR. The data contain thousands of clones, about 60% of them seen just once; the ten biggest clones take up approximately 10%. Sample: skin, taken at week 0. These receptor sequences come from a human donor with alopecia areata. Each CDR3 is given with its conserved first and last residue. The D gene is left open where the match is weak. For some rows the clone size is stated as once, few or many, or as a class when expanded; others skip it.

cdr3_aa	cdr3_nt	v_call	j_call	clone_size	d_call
CASRQGYEQYF	TGTGCCAGCAGACAGGGTTACGAGCAGTACTTC	TRBV2	TRBJ2-7	.	.
CASSQYRHYEQYF	TGCGCCAGCAGCCAATACAGACACTACGAGCAGTACTTC	TRBV4-1	TRBJ2-7	.	.
CAISVRSSGGYTGELFF	TGTGCCATCAGTGTAAGATCCAGCGGGGGATATACCGGGGAGCTGTTTTTT	TRBV10-3	TRBJ2-2	few	TRBD2
CASSFRSGANVLTF	TGTGCCAGCAGTTTCCGCTCTGGGGCCAACGTCCTGACTTTC	TRBV27	TRBJ2-6	once	.
CASSQDWAISPNTGELFF	TGTGCCAGCAGCCAAGATTGGGCGATTAGCCCTAACACCGGGGAGCTGTTTTTT	TRBV4-2	TRBJ2-2	.	.
CASSPGWSGEKLFF	TGTGCCAGTAGTCCAGGGTGGAGTGGTGAAAAACTGTTTTTT	TRBV19	TRBJ1-4	.	.
CASSALAGSNEQFF	TGTGCCAGCAGCGCTCTAGCGGGGAGCAATGAGCAGTTCTTC	TRBV7-9	TRBJ2-1	.	TRBD2
CASSRTPGPWRGYTF	TGCGCCAGCAGCCGGACACCGGGGCCATGGCGGGGCTACACCTTC	TRBV4-1	TRBJ1-2	.	.
CASSLATPSTDTQYF	TGTGCCAGCAGCTTGGCGACGCCCAGCACAGATACGCAGTATTTT	TRBV7-2	TRBJ2-3	.	.
CASSFRQTVETQYF	TGTGCCAGCAGCTTCAGACAGACCGTGGAGACCCAGTACTTC	TRBV7-2	TRBJ2-5	few	.
CASSLGGSSYNEQFF	TGCGCCAGCAGCTTGGGGGGTAGCTCCTACAATGAGCAGTTCTTC	TRBV5-1	TRBJ2-1	few	.
CASSQESGESYEQYF	TGTGCCAGCAGCCAGGAAAGCGGGGAGTCCTACGAGCAGTACTTC	TRBV4-2	TRBJ2-7	few	TRBD2
CASSLDSRRPGAGANVLTF	TGCGCCAGCAGCCTAGACAGCAGACGCCCAGGGGCTGGGGCCAACGTCCTGACTTTC	TRBV4-1	TRBJ2-6	medium-sized	.
CASSPLRGGPSYEQYF	TGTGCCAGCAGTCCCTTGAGAGGGGGCCCCTCCTACGAGCAGTACTTC	TRBV2	TRBJ2-7	few	TRBD1
CASSLVGRSEGF	TGTGCCAGCAGCTTGGTCGGAAGATCTGAGGGCTTC	TRBV5-6	TRBJ1-2	.	.
CASSTQRTGNQETQYF	TGTGCCAGCAGCACACAGCGTACAGGGAACCAAGAGACCCAGTACTTC	TRBV7-9	TRBJ2-5	.	.
CASRGQDYNEQFF	TGTGCGTCAAGAGGGCAGGACTACAATGAGCAGTTCTTC	TRBV7-9	TRBJ2-1	.	.
CASSLNFGARNTGELFF	TGTGCCAGCAGCTTAAATTTTGGGGCGCGCAACACCGGGGAGCTGTTTTTT	TRBV11-2	TRBJ2-2	.	.
CASSSGAGSPLHF	TGTGCCAGCAGTTCTGGGGCGGGTTCACCCCTCCACTTT	TRBV27	TRBJ1-6	.	.
CATSRPLEKLFF	TGTGCCACCAGCAGACCACTTGAAAAACTGTTTTTT	TRBV15	TRBJ1-4	.	.
CASSYYRTDTQYF	TGTGCCAGCAGTTACTATAGAACAGATACGCAGTATTTT	TRBV6-9	TRBJ2-3	.	.
CASSGGLAGGVDTQYF	TGCGCCAGCAGCGGAGGACTAGCGGGGGGAGTAGATACGCAGTATTTT	TRBV5-1	TRBJ2-3	.	TRBD2
CASSLNRDSLKYEQYF	TGTGCCAGCAGCTTAAACCGGGACAGTTTAAAGTACGAGCAGTACTTC	TRBV7-9	TRBJ2-7	few	TRBD1
CASSHLIAGGPRTDTQYF	TGTGCCAGCAGCCACCTTATAGCGGGGGGGCCCAGGACAGATACGCAGTATTTT	TRBV7-9	TRBJ2-3	.	TRBD2
CASSLDGPNYGYTF	TGCGCCAGCAGCTTGGACGGGCCTAACTATGGCTACACCTTC	TRBV5-1	TRBJ1-2	.	.
CASSNTGIEQYF	TGTGCCAGCAGCAATACAGGGATCGAGCAGTACTTC	TRBV11-2	TRBJ2-7	.	.
CASSYNGQANYGYTF	TGTGCCAGCAGTTACAATGGACAGGCTAACTATGGCTACACCTTC	TRBV6-5	TRBJ1-2	.	TRBD1
CASSRTKGENYGYTF	TGTGCCAGCAGCCGGACGAAGGGAGAAAACTATGGCTACACCTTC	TRBV4-2	TRBJ1-2	.	.
CASNRGDTEAFF	TGTGCCAGCAATAGAGGCGACACTGAAGCTTTCTTT	TRBV6-5	TRBJ1-1	.	.
CASSPGLGLRVWNTEAFF	TGTGCCAGTAGCCCTGGTCTAGGACTGCGGGTATGGAACACTGAAGCTTTCTTT	TRBV19	TRBJ1-1	.	.
CASSLDSVRGNYGYTF	TGCGCCAGCAGCTTGGACAGTGTCAGGGGGAACTATGGCTACACCTTC	TRBV5-1	TRBJ1-2	few	TRBD1
CGSCVPGNPDTQYF	TGTGGCAGCTGTGTGCCCGGGAACCCTGATACGCAGTATTTT	TRBV25-1	TRBJ2-3	few	.
CASGSRPGSGANVLTF	TGTGCTAGTGGTAGTAGACCGGGCTCTGGGGCCAACGTCCTGACTTTC	TRBV12-5	TRBJ2-6	few	.
CASSLWGVQETQYF	TGTGCCAGCAGCTTGTGGGGAGTCCAAGAGACCCAGTACTTC	TRBV5-6	TRBJ2-5	once	.
CSVGTGAYNEQFF	TGCAGCGTCGGGACAGGGGCCTATAATGAGCAGTTCTTC	TRBV29-1	TRBJ2-1	.	TRBD1
CASSQEGGTGNEKLFF	TGCGCCAGCAGCCAAGAAGGAGGGACAGGAAATGAAAAACTGTTTTTT	TRBV4-1	TRBJ1-4	.	TRBD1
CAASTGRGSYTF	TGTGCCGCCTCCACAGGGAGAGGGAGCTACACCTTC	TRBV19	TRBJ1-2	few	.
CASSDAGTNSPLHF	TGTGCCAGCAGTGATGCAGGAACTAATTCACCCCTCCACTTT	TRBV2	TRBJ1-6	few	.
CASSQTRGSEQYF	TGTGCCAGCAGCCAAACCAGGGGGTCCGAGCAGTACTTC	TRBV14	TRBJ2-7	.	TRBD1
CASIAGREDTQYF	TGCGCCAGCATAGCCGGGAGGGAAGATACGCAGTATTTT	TRBV23-1	TRBJ2-3	.	TRBD2
CASRKESGNTIYF	TGTGCCAGTAGGAAGGAATCTGGAAACACCATATATTTT	TRBV19	TRBJ1-3	.	.
CASSPGPLGTQYF	TGCGCCAGCAGCCCGGGACCCTTGGGGACCCAGTACTTC	TRBV4-1	TRBJ2-5	.	.
CASRRYWGNYGYTF	TGTGCCAGCAGGCGATACTGGGGAAACTATGGCTACACCTTC	TRBV6-1	TRBJ1-2	.	.
CASSYSPRVQFF	TGTGCCAGCAGTTACAGCCCCAGGGTTCAGTTCTTC	TRBV6-5	TRBJ2-1	.	.